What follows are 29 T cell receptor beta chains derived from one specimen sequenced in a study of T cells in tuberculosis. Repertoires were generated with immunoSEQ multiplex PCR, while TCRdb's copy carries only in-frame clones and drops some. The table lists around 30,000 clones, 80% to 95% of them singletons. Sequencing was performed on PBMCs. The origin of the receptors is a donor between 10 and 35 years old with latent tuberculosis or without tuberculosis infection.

CDR3 nucleotides: TGTGCCAGCAGTCCACCGGGACAGGGAGACACCGGGGAGCTGTTTTTT. The encoded protein is CASSPPGQGDTGELFF. This chain uses TRBV25-1 with TRBJ2-2; 9 bases agree with TRBD1. J lost 3 bases, V lost 5 bases, and 7 bases had no gene match. CDR3 length: 16 amino acids. CDR1 is MGHDK, CDR2 SYGVNS, per germline.

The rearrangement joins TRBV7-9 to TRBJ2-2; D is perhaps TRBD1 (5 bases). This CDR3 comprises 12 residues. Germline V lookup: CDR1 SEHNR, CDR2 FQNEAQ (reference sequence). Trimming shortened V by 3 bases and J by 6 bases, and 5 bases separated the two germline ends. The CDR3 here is CASSLGPGELFF. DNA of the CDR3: TGTGCCAGCAGCTTGGGGCCCGGGGAGCTGTTTTTT.

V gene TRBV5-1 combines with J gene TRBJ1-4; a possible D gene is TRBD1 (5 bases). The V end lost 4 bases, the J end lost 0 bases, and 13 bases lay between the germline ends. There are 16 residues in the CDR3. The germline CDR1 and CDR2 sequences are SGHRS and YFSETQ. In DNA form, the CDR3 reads TGCGCCAGCAGCCTTACAGGCGTTGCAACTAATGAAAAACTGTTTTTT. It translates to CASSLTGVATNEKLFF. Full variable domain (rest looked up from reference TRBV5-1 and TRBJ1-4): KAGVTQTPRYLIKTRGQQVTLSCSPISGHRSVSWYQQTPGQGLQFLFEYFSETQRNKGNFPGRFSGRQFSNSRSEMNVSTLELGDSALYLCASSLTGVATNEKLFFGSGTQLSVL.

The CDR3 loop is CASSEWVAGDPDSDTQYF. As DNA, the CDR3 is TGTGCCAGCAGTGAGTGGGTAGCGGGGGACCCGGACTCAGATACGCAGTATTTT. The J gene is TRBJ2-3, the V gene TRBV6-1, with 9 bases that match TRBD2. This CDR3 is built from 18 residues. Germline assignment: CDR1 MNHNS and CDR2 SASEGT. With 3 bases clipped from V and 4 bases from J, the junction kept 14 bases outside the gene matches.

The CDR3 DNA is TGTGCCAGCTCACGCTCTTTGCGGGAGGGCACAGATACGCAGTATTTT. This gives the protein CASSRSLREGTDTQYF. J is TRBJ2-3 and V is TRBV18, with 8 positions matching TRBD2. Per germline, CDR1 KGHSH and CDR2 LQKENI. This CDR3 has 16 residues. The trim removed 4 bases at V and 1 base at J, leaving 7 bases unmatched. Full variable domain (remainder filled in from reference TRBV18 and TRBJ2-3): NAGVMQNPRHLVRRRGQEARLRCSPMKGHSHVYWYRQLPEEGLKFMVYLQKENIIDESGMPKERFSAEFPKEGPSILRIQQVVRGDSAAYFCASSRSLREGTDTQYFGPGTRLTVL.

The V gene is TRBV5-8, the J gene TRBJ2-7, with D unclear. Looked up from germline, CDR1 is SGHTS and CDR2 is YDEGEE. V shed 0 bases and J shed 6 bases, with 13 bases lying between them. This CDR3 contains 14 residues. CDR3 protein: CASSLAFSGGEQYF. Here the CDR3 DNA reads TGTGCCAGCAGCTTGGCGTTTAGTGGTGGCGAGCAGTACTTC.

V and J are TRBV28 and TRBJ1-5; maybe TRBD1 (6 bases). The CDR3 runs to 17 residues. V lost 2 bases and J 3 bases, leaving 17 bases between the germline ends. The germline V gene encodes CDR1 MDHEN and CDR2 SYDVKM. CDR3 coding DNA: TGTGCCAGCAGTTTACCCGTATCATACAGGGTCAATCAGCCCCAGCATTTT. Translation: CASSLPVSYRVNQPQHF.

The CDR3 DNA sequence: TGTGCCAGCAGCGCAACCGGGAAGAACACCGGGGAGCTGTTTTTT. Translated: CASSATGKNTGELFF. The rearrangement uses TRBV9 and TRBJ2-2; possibly TRBD2 for D (5 bases). This CDR3 has 15 residues. Germline V gene sequence: CDR1 SGDLS, CDR2 YYNGEE. With 3 bases removed from V and 1 base from J, the gap between germline ends came to 10 bases.

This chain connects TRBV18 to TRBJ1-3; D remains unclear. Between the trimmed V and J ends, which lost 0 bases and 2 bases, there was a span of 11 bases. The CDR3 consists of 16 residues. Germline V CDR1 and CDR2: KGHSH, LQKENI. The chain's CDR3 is CASSPPVPLTGNTIYF. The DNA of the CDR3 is TGTGCCAGCTCACCACCGGTGCCCCTAACTGGAAACACCATATATTTT.

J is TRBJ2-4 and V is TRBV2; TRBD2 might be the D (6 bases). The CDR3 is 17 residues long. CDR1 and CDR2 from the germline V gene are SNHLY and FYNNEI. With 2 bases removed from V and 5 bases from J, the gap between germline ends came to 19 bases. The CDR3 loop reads CASSEIPGTEFENIQYF. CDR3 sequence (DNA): TGTGCCAGCAGTGAAATCCCCGGGACTGAATTTGAAAACATTCAGTACTTC.

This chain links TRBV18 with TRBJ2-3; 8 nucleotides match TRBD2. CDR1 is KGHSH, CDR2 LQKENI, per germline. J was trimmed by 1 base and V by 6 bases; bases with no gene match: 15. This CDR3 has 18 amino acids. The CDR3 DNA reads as TGTGCCAGCTCTGGACTACGACCGGGACTAGGGGGCACAGATACGCAGTATTTT. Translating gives CASSGLRPGLGGTDTQYF. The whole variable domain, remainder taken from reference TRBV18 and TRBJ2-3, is NAGVMQNPRHLVRRRGQEARLRCSPMKGHSHVYWYRQLPEEGLKFMVYLQKENIIDESGMPKERFSAEFPKEGPSILRIQQVVRGDSAAYFCASSGLRPGLGGTDTQYFGPGTRLTVL.

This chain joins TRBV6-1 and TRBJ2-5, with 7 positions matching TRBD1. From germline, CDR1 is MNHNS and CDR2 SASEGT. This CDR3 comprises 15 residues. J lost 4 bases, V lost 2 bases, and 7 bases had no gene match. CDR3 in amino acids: CASSEMRGQGETQYF. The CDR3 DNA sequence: TGTGCCAGCAGTGAAATGAGGGGGCAGGGAGAGACCCAGTACTTC.

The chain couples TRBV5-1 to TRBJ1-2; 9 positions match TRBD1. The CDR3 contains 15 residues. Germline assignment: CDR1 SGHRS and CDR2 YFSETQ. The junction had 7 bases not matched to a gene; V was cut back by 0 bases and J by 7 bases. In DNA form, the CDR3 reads TGCGCCAGCAGCTTGGCCGTGACAGGGGGAGGTGGCTACACCTTC. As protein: CASSLAVTGGGGYTF.

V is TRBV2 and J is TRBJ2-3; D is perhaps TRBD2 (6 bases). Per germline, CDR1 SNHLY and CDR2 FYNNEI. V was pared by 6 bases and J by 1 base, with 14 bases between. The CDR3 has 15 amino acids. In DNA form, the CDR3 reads TGTGCCAGCAGACTAGCAGAGATCGGCACAGATACGCAGTATTTT. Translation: CASRLAEIGTDTQYF.

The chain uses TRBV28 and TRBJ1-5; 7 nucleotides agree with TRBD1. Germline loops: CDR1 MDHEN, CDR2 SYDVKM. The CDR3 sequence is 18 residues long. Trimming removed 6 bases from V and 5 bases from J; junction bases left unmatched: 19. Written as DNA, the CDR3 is TGTGCCAGCAGCCTGAACTCGGATCAGGGGGTGTGGGATCAGCCCCAGCATTTT. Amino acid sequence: CASSLNSDQGVWDQPQHF.

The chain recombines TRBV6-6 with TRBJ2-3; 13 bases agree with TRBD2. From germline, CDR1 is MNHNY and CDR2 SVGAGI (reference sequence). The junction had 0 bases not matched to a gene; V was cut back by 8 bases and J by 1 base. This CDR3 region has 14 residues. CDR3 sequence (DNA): TGTGCCAGCGGGACTAGCGGGGGCACAGATACGCAGTATTTT. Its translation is CASGTSGGTDTQYF.

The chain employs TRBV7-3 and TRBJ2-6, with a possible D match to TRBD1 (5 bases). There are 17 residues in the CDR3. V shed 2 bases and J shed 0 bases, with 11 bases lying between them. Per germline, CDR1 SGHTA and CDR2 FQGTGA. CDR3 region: CASSLAGFSSGANVLTF. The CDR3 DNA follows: TGTGCCAGCAGCTTAGCAGGGTTCAGCTCTGGGGCCAACGTCCTGACTTTC.

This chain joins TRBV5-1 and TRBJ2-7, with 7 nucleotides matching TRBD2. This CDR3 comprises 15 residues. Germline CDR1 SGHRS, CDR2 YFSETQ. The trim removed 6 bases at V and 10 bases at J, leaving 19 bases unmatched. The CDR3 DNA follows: TGCGCCAGCACCGTCGATCCGACTAGCTCTCTCTCCCAGTACTTC. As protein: CASTVDPTSSLSQYF. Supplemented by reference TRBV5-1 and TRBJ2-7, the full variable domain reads KAGVTQTPRYLIKTRGQQVTLSCSPISGHRSVSWYQQTPGQGLQFLFEYFSETQRNKGNFPGRFSGRQFSNSRSEMNVSTLELGDSALYLCASTVDPTSSLSQYFGPGTRLTVT.

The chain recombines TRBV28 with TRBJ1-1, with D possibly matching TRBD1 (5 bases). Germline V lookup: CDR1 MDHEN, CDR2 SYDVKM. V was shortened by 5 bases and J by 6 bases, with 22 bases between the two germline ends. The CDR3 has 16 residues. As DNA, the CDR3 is TGTGCCAGCAGTCCCTCCGCGCGGGGTTTGGGGGCTGAAGCTTTCTTT. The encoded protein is CASSPSARGLGAEAFF.

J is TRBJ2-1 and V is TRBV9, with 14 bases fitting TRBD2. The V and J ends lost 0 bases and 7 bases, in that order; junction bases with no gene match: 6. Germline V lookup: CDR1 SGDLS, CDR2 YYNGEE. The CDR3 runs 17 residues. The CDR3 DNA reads TGTGCCAGCAGCGTAGGCATTGGGACTAGCGGGGGTAATGAGCAGTTCTTC. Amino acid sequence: CASSVGIGTSGGNEQFF. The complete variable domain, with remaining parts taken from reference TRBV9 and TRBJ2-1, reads DSGVTQTPKHLITATGQRVTLRCSPRSGDLSVYWYQQSLDQGLQFLIQYYNGEERAKGNILERFSAQQFPDLHSELNLSSLELGDSALYFCASSVGIGTSGGNEQFFGPGTRLTVL.

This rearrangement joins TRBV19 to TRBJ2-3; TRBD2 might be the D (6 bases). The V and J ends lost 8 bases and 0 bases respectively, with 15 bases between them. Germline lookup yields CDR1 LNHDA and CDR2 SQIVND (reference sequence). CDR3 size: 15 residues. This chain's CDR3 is CASSQGLPSTDTQYF. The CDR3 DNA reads TGTGCCAGTTCCCAGGGACTCCCTAGCACAGATACGCAGTATTTT.

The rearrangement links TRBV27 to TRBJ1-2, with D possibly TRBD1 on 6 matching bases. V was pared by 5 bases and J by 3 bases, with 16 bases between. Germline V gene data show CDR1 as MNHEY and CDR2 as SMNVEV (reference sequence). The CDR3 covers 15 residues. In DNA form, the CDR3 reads TGTGCCAGCAGTCTTACCCCGACAGGCCACTATGGCTACACCTTC. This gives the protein CASSLTPTGHYGYTF.

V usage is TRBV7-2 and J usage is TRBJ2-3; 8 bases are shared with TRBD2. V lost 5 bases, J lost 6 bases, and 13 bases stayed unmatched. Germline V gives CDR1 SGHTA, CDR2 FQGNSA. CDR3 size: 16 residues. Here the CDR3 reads CASSAPERLASDTQYF. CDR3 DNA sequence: TGTGCCAGCAGCGCCCCTGAGAGACTAGCGTCCGATACGCAGTATTTT.

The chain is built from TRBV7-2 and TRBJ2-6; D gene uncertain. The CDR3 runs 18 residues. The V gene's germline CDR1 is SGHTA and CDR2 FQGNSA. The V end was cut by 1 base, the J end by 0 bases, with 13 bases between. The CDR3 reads CASSLGPSLGSGANVLTF. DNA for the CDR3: TGTGCCAGCAGCTTAGGGCCCAGCCTAGGCTCTGGGGCCAACGTCCTGACTTTC.

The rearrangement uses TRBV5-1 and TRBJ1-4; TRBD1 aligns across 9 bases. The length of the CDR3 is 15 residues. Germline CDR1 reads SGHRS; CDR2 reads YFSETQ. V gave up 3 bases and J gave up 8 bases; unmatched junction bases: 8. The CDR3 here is CASSSRTGAMEKLFF. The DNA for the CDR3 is TGCGCCAGCAGCTCGCGGACAGGGGCGATGGAAAAACTGTTTTTT.

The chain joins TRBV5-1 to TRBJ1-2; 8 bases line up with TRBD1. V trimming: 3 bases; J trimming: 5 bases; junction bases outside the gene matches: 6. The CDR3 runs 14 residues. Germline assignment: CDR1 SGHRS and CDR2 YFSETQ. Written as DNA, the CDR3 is TGCGCCAGCAGCTCACATACAGGGGGGTATGGCTACACCTTC. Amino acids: CASSSHTGGYGYTF.

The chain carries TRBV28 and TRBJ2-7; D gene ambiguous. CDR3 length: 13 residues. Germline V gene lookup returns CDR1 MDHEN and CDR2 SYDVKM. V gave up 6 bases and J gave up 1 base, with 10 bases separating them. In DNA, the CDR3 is TGTGCCAGCAGCCTCCTTCTTTCCTACGAGCAGTACTTC. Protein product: CASSLLLSYEQYF.

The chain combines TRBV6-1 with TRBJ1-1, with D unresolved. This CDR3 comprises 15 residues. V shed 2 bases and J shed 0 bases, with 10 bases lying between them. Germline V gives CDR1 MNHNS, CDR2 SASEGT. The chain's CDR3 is CASSERLDMNTEAFF. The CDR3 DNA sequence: TGTGCCAGCAGTGAAAGATTAGACATGAACACTGAAGCTTTCTTT.

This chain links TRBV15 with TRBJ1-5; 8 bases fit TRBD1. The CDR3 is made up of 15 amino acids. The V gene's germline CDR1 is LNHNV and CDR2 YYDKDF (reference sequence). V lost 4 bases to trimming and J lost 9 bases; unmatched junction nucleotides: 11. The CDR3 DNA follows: TGTGCCACCAGCAATACAGACAGGGGTTTTTCGCCCCAGCATTTT. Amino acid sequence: CATSNTDRGFSPQHF. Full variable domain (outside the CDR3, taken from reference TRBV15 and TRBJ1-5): DAMVIQNPRYQVTQFGKPVTLSCSQTLNHNVMYWYQQKSSQAPKLLFHYYDKDFNNEADTPDNFQSRRPNTSFCFLDIRSPGLGDTAMYLCATSNTDRGFSPQHFGDGTRLSIL.